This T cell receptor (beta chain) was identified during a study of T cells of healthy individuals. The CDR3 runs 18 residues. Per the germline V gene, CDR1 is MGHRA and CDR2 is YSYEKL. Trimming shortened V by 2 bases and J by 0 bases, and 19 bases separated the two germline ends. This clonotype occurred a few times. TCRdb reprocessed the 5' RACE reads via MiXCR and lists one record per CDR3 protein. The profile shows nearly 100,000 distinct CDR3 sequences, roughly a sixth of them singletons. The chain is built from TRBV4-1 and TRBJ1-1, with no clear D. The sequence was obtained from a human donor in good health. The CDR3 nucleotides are TGCGCCAGCAGCCAAACGACCGCTTTTAGGGCCATGAACACTGAAGCTTTCTTT. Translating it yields CASSQTTAFRAMNTEAFF.